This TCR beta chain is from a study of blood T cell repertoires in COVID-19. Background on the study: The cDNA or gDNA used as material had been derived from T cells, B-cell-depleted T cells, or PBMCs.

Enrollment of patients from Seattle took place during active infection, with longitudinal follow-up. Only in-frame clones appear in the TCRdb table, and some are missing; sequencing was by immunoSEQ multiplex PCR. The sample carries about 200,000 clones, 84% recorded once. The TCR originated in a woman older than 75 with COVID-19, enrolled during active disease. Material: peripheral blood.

CDR3 residues: CASSRLGTGATKQYF. CDR3 DNA: TGTGCCAGCAGCCGCCTGGGGACAGGGGCAACGAAGCAGTACTTC. V gene TRBV5-8 combines with J gene TRBJ2-7; the match to TRBD1 covers 10 bases. V shed 4 bases and J 8 bases; nucleotides not matched to a gene: 12. CDR1 and CDR2 (germline): SGHTS, YDEGEE. The CDR3 spans 15 residues.